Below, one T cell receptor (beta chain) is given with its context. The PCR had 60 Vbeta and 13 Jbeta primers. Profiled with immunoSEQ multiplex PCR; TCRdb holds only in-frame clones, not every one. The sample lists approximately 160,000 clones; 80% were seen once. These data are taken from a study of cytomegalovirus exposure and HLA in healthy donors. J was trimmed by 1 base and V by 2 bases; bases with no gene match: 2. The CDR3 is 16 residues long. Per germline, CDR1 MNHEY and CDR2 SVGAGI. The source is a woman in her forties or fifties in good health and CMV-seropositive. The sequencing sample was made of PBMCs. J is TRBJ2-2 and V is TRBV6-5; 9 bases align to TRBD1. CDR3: CASSYPGQGNTGELFF. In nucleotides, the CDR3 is TGTGCCAGCAGTTACCCGGGACAGGGGAACACCGGGGAGCTGTTTTTT.